A single sample is the source of the 15 T cell receptor beta chains below, sequenced in a study of immune evolution from preneoplasia to lung adenocarcinoma. The repertoire was sequenced with immunoSEQ multiplex PCR; TCRdb's copy has only in-frame clones and lacks some. This sample yields roughly 13,000 clones, of which approximately 81% are seen a single time; approximately 4.2% belongs to the top ten. The material sequenced was FFPE minimally invasive lung adenocarcinoma tissue. The receptors come from a person aged 70 to 85 with lung adenocarcinoma.

The chain employs TRBV7-9 and TRBJ2-6; 7 bases map to TRBD2. CDR1 SEHNR and CDR2 FQNEAQ come from the germline V gene (reference sequence). This CDR3 comprises 16 residues. V shed 5 bases, J shed 0 bases, and the junction held 4 bases outside the gene matches. The CDR3 DNA reads TGTGCCAGCAGCAAAGGCGGGGGCTCTGGGGCCAACGTCCTGACTTTC. Translation gives CASSKGGGSGANVLTF.

This chain links TRBV6-6 with TRBJ1-4; 7 bases fit TRBD1. V was clipped by 5 bases and J by 3 bases; unmatched bases: 6. The V gene's germline CDR1 is MNHNY and CDR2 SVGAGI (reference sequence). The CDR3 spans 15 residues. The CDR3 loop reads CASSRETGPNEKLFF. The CDR3 DNA sequence: TGTGCCAGCAGTCGAGAGACAGGGCCTAATGAAAAACTGTTTTTT.

The chain couples TRBV29-1 to TRBJ2-5; possible D gene TRBD2, 6 bases. Between the trimmed V and J ends, which lost 7 bases and 5 bases, there was a span of 14 bases. This CDR3 region has 12 residues. In germline, CDR1 is SQVTM, CDR2 ANQGSEA. DNA of the CDR3: TGCAGCGGACTAGAGTCGGGTGAGACCCAGTACTTC. As protein: CSGLESGETQYF.

The J gene is TRBJ2-1, the V gene TRBV9; no definite D call. This CDR3 is 17 amino acids long. The V end lost 0 bases, the J end lost 0 bases, and 13 bases lay between the germline ends. The germline V gene encodes CDR1 SGDLS and CDR2 YYNGEE. This CDR3 reads CASSVVVRSSSYNEQFF. CDR3 sequence (DNA): TGTGCCAGCAGCGTAGTGGTGAGATCTAGCTCCTACAATGAGCAGTTCTTC.

This chain joins TRBV28 and TRBJ2-2, with D perhaps TRBD2 (7 bases). CDR3 size: 14 residues. Germline V gene data show CDR1 as MDHEN and CDR2 as SYDVKM. The CDR3 spells CVIRGAGRTGELFF. The CDR3 DNA is TGTGTTATCCGGGGGGCGGGTAGAACCGGGGAGCTGTTTTTT.

This chain links TRBV1 with TRBJ2-2; the D call TRBD2 from the table was never checked on the DNA. TRBV1 is recorded as a pseudogene. This CDR3 is built from 16 residues. The CDR3, as DNA: TGCACCAGCAGCCAAGATTCAGAGCGGGAGCTCGGGGAGCTGTTTTTT. Translating gives CTSSQDSERELGELFF.

The chain couples TRBV7-8 to TRBJ1-5; no reliable D call. This CDR3 comprises 14 residues. V gave up 2 bases and J gave up 6 bases, with 11 bases separating them. The germline CDR1 and CDR2 sequences are SGHVS and FQNEAQ. The CDR3 region is CASSLTPGFQPQHF. The CDR3 DNA follows: TGTGCCAGCAGCTTAACCCCCGGTTTTCAGCCCCAGCATTTT. The full variable domain, completed using reference TRBV7-8 and TRBJ1-5, is GAGVSQSPRYKVAKRGQDVALRCDPISGHVSLFWYQQALGQGPEFLTYFQNEAQLDKSGLPSDRFFAERPEGSVSTLKIQRTQQEDSAVYLCASSLTPGFQPQHFGDGTRLSIL.

The chain couples TRBV6-6 to TRBJ1-6, with 7 bases matching TRBD1. V was clipped by 7 bases and J by 6 bases; unmatched bases: 3. Germline V gives CDR1 MNHNY, CDR2 SVGAGI (reference sequence). This CDR3 has 13 residues. CDR3 coding DNA: TGTGCCAGCAACTGGGACAGTAATTCACCCCTCCACTTT. Translation: CASNWDSNSPLHF.

This chain connects TRBV30 to TRBJ2-1; the D gene is possibly TRBD2 (5 bases). The CDR3 consists of 16 residues. CDR1 and CDR2 (germline): GTSNPN, SVGIG (reference sequence). Trimming took off 1 base at V and 5 bases at J, with 18 bases between the two ends. The CDR3, as DNA: TGTGCCTGGAGTGACACCCCCCCGGCGGAGGACAATGAGCAGTTCTTC. It is translated as CAWSDTPPAEDNEQFF.

The chain has TRBV7-1 and TRBJ2-7; D is perhaps TRBD1 (7 bases). TRBV7-1 is noted as an ORF with a role that remains uncertain. The CDR3 has 12 residues. V was shortened by 5 bases and J by 6 bases, with 11 bases between the two germline ends. The CDR3 sequence: CASSLQGGEQYF. CDR3 in DNA: TGTGCCAGCAGCCTGCAGGGGGGCGAGCAGTACTTC.

This clone has just one count. The chain links TRBV27 to TRBJ1-1, with TRBD1 matching 8 bases. Germline values: CDR1 MNHEY, CDR2 SMNVEV (reference sequence). The CDR3 has 15 residues. J gave up 5 bases and V 5 bases, and 10 bases lay outside the gene matches. The CDR3 loop reads CASSQATGVETEAFF. The CDR3, as DNA: TGTGCCAGCAGTCAAGCGACAGGGGTTGAGACTGAAGCTTTCTTT.

This chain uses TRBV7-8 with TRBJ2-7; 7 nucleotides agree with TRBD1. V gave up 3 bases and J gave up 1 base; unmatched junction bases: 3. Per germline, CDR1 SGHVS and CDR2 FQNEAQ. The CDR3 sequence is 14 residues long. The CDR3 protein is CASSFGQESYEQYF. CDR3 DNA sequence: TGTGCCAGCAGCTTCGGACAGGAGTCCTACGAGCAGTACTTC.

In this sample, this clone turned up a few times. The CDR3 sequence is CASSLAQTSSGNTIYF. In DNA, the CDR3 is TGTGCCAGCAGCTTGGCGCAGACTAGCTCTGGAAACACCATATATTTT. The V and J genes are TRBV5-4 and TRBJ1-3; D ambiguous. CDR3 size: 16 residues. Trimming cost V 0 bases and J 0 bases, with 10 bases left between them. Germline CDR1 is SGHNT and CDR2 is YYREEE (reference sequence).

The chain couples TRBV15 to TRBJ1-1; 7 bases align to TRBD1. CDR1 LNHNV and CDR2 YYDKDF come from the germline V gene (reference sequence). The CDR3 contains 16 residues. V lost 1 base, J lost 4 bases, and 9 bases stayed unmatched. The CDR3 DNA reads TGTGCCACCAGCAGAGGGCTCGGGACAGATGGCACTGAAGCTTTCTTT. This codes for CATSRGLGTDGTEAFF.

This chain joins TRBV7-3 and TRBJ1-1, with a weak D call TRBD1 (5 bases). This CDR3 has 13 residues. The V and J ends lost 4 bases and 1 base respectively, with 7 bases between them. The germline gives CDR1 SGHTA, CDR2 FQGTGA. Here the CDR3 reads CASSYGGNTEAFF. CDR3 coding DNA: TGTGCCAGCAGCTACGGGGGGAACACTGAAGCTTTCTTT.